This TCR beta chain derives from a study of T cell responses to AZD1222 COVID-19 vaccine. With regard to this clone: Its antigen is as yet unknown.

This CDR3 spans 12 amino acids. Germline CDR1 is DFQATT and CDR2 is SNEGSKA (reference sequence). V was clipped by 3 bases and J by 6 bases, with 11 bases between them. Clones were read by immunoSEQ multiplex PCR, and TCRdb kept only the in-frame ones, dropping some. The sample has approximately 100,000 clones; roughly 84% are singletons. Findings of the study overall: Spike was spanned by vaccine-associated CD4 TCRs, which were dominant at 160-218 and 743-854. Baseline serology detected seropositivity in only six AZD1222 recipients. Regions left unmutated in variants are reportedly the target of nearly half of spike-specific TCRs. Donors skewed white British and female; clonal diversity was possibly underestimated.

The sample here was peripheral blood, taken on day 0 of AZD1222 vaccination. The receptor was derived from an adult in good health. The V gene is TRBV20-1, the J gene TRBJ1-1; possibly TRBD1 for D (5 bases). The CDR3 DNA sequence: TGCAGTGCTAGTCCGGCAGGGCCTGAAGCTTTCTTT. It is translated as CSASPAGPEAFF.